One and the same sample provided the 9 T cell receptor beta chains below, sequenced in a study of cytomegalovirus exposure and HLA in healthy donors (dated by TCRdb to about 2017). The library was produced with the immunoSEQ multiplex PCR assay. The multiplex PCR relied on a mix of 60 forward primers for TCR Vbeta segments and 13 reverse primers for TCR Jbeta segments. Not all clones reach the TCRdb copy of this immuneACCESS table, which keeps in-frame sequences only. Checked studies attribute under half of the gap to unresolved V genes and leave the rest unexplained. The sample profile shows approximately 150,000 clones; less than 85% of them were found once. Together, the top ten hold about 6.7% of the sample. Sequencing input: PBMCs. Receptors were obtained from a man aged 45-60 years in good health and CMV-seropositive.

CDR3 residues: CASSDGLAGGNEQFF. The CDR3 DNA reads TGTGCCAGCAGCGACGGACTAGCGGGAGGTAATGAGCAGTTCTTC. The chain carries TRBV7-3 and TRBJ2-1; 14 nucleotides align to TRBD2. CDR3 size: 15 residues. In germline, CDR1 is SGHTA, CDR2 FQGTGA. Trimming removed 5 bases from V and 7 bases from J; junction bases left unmatched: 4.

The chain recombines TRBV10-3 with TRBJ2-5, with 9 bases identical to TRBD2. Germline V gene data show CDR1 as ENHRY and CDR2 as SYGVKD. This CDR3 comprises 14 residues. V shed 6 bases and J 5 bases; nucleotides not matched to a gene: 7. For the CDR3, the DNA is TGTGCCATCAGGGCGGGAGGGCGAAAGGAGACCCAGTACTTC. Translating it yields CAIRAGGRKETQYF.

This clone was picked up one time. The V call is TRBV2, the J call TRBJ2-3; D perhaps matches TRBD1 (6 bases). The CDR3 loop spans 13 amino acids. Deletions cut 2 bases from V and 6 bases from J, with 9 bases between. Looked up from germline, CDR1 is SNHLY and CDR2 is FYNNEI. DNA for the CDR3: TGTGCCAGCAGTGAAAGGACAGCGGATACGCAGTATTTT. It codes for CASSERTADTQYF.

The chain uses TRBV11-2 and TRBJ2-1; 13 bases match TRBD2. The CDR3 is 18 amino acids. V lost 5 bases to trimming and J lost 9 bases; unmatched junction nucleotides: 16. Germline V gene lookup returns CDR1 SGHAT and CDR2 FQNNGV. The CDR3 DNA follows: TGTGCCAGCAGCGCTCGACTAGCGGGGGGATCCTGGGCCAGTGAGCAGTTCTTC. This codes for CASSARLAGGSWASEQFF. The variable domain in full, completed from reference TRBV11-2 and TRBJ2-1, reads EAGVAQSPRYKIIEKRQSVAFWCNPISGHATLYWYQQILGQGPKLLIQFQNNGVVDDSQLPKDRFSAERLKGVDSTLKIQPAKLEDSAVYLCASSARLAGGSWASEQFFGPGTRLTVL.

This chain links TRBV6-5 with TRBJ2-7, with a tentative D call TRBD2 (6 bases). Trimming shortened V by 7 bases and J by 0 bases, and 13 bases separated the two germline ends. This CDR3 has 14 amino acids. CDR1 MNHEY and CDR2 SVGAGI come from the germline V gene. The CDR3 spells CASKAGPSSYEQYF. The CDR3 DNA reads as TGTGCCAGCAAGGCGGGACCGAGCTCCTACGAGCAGTACTTC.

The genes are TRBV18 and TRBJ2-1, with D perhaps TRBD2 (5 bases). The V and J ends lost 5 bases and 5 bases respectively, with 10 bases between them. There are 13 residues in the CDR3. Germline CDR1 KGHSH, CDR2 LQKENI. CDR3: CASSTTRDNEQFF. The CDR3 DNA reads TGTGCCAGCTCAACAACTAGGGACAATGAGCAGTTCTTC.

This chain joins TRBV28 and TRBJ1-4; 8 bases map to TRBD1. In germline, CDR1 is MDHEN, CDR2 SYDVKM. J lost 7 bases, V lost 8 bases, and 12 bases had no gene match. The CDR3 is 15 residues long. CDR3 protein: CASGAPGQGGEKLFF. The DNA for the CDR3 is TGTGCCAGCGGTGCTCCCGGACAGGGAGGTGAAAAACTGTTTTTT.

This clone was counted only a few times. A read error may produce the germline difference seen at one junction end. The chain recombines TRBV7-9 with TRBJ2-3; no reliable D call. CDR1 is SEHNR and CDR2 is FQNEAQ in the germline V gene (reference sequence). The CDR3 loop spans 14 amino acids. Here the CDR3 DNA reads TGTTCCAGCAGCCCCCTCGGAGCGACAGATACGCAGTATTTT. Translation: CSSSPLGATDTQYF.

The chain couples TRBV2 to TRBJ1-2; 9 bases are a match to TRBD1. V trimming: 7 bases; J trimming: 6 bases; junction bases outside the gene matches: 9. Per germline, CDR1 SNHLY and CDR2 FYNNEI. This CDR3 spans 14 amino acids. CDR3 DNA sequence: TGTGCCAGCAACCAGGGGGGACAGGGTAATGGCTACACCTTC. This codes for CASNQGGQGNGYTF. Full variable domain (missing parts from reference TRBV2 and TRBJ1-2): EPEVTQTPSHQVTQMGQEVILRCVPISNHLYFYWYRQILGQKVEFLVSFYNNEISEKSEIFDDQFSVERPDGSNFTLKIRSTKLEDSAMYFCASNQGGQGNGYTFGSGTRLTVV.